These T cell receptor beta chains were read from a single sample in a study of tumor-infiltrating lymphocytes in primary liver carcinoma. In TCRdb, the multiplex PCR reads were re-called with MiXCR into one record per CDR3 protein. The sample consists of 120,000 or so distinct CDR3 sequences, around 62% of them appearing once. The sequencing input was liver tumor tissue from sampling region 1. These receptor sequences come from a woman aged 60-70 years with primary liver carcinoma and hepatitis B virus infection. CDR3s include the opening cysteine and the closing phenylalanine or tryptophan. A D gene is named only where the DNA matches it firmly. Rows give clone size only sometimes, using once, few, many, or a class for an expanded clone.

J gene	clone size	D gene	V gene	CDR3 protein	CDR3 DNA
TRBJ2-5	NA	NA	TRBV11-2	CVNSLEPEETQYF	TGTGTCAACAGCTTAGAGCCCGAAGAGACCCAGTACTTC
TRBJ1-4	NA	NA	TRBV7-9	CVSSLAQGTNGKLFF	TGTGTCAGCAGCTTAGCACAGGGAACTAATGGAAAACTGTTTTTT
TRBJ1-2	few	TRBD1	TRBV7-9	CSSSLGVGTVNYGYTF	TGTTCCAGCAGCTTAGGGGTGGGGACAGTCAACTATGGCTACACCTTC
TRBJ1-5	few	NA	TRBV7-8	CASSLGAPDYSNQPQHF	TGTGCCAGCAGCTTAGGGGCGCCGGATTATAGCAATCAGCCCCAGCATTTT
TRBJ2-3	many	NA	TRBV29-1	CSVEGGRVSSTDTQYF	TGCAGCGTTGAAGGGGGTCGGGTCTCTAGCACAGATACGCAGTATTTT
TRBJ2-1	few	NA	TRBV7-9	CASSHGTAGNEQFF	TGTGCCAGCAGCCACGGGACGGCGGGGAATGAGCAGTTCTTC
TRBJ2-1	once	NA	TRBV5-1	CASSPSSVTYEQFF	TGCGCCAGCAGCCCCTCCAGCGTCACCTACGAGCAGTTCTTC
TRBJ2-3	NA	NA	TRBV11-2	CAGSLGYTQYF	TGTGCCGGCAGCTTAGGTTATACGCAGTATTTT
TRBJ2-2	few	NA	TRBV7-6	CASSLGQGGTGELFF	TGTGCCAGCAGCTTAGGGCAGGGCGGCACCGGGGAGCTGTTTTTT
TRBJ2-3	NA	TRBD2	TRBV11-2	CASSIGGLTYTSDTQYF	TGTGCCAGCAGCATTGGGGGACTAACGTACACGTCAGACACGCAGTATTTT
TRBJ2-7	NA	NA	TRBV11-2	CASSFDWVSLAGSYEQYF	TGTGCCAGCAGCTTCGATTGGGTCAGTCTAGCAGGTTCCTACGAGCAGTACTTC
TRBJ2-7	NA	NA	TRBV11-2	CASSFTGSSEQYF	TGTGCCAGCAGCTTTACAGGGTCGAGCGAGCAGTACTTC
TRBJ2-7	few	NA	TRBV4-1	CASSHGATRPYEQYF	TGCGCCAGCAGCCATGGAGCGACTCGACCCTACGAGCAGTACTTC
TRBJ1-2	NA	TRBD1	TRBV4-1	CASSHVGTGNYGYTF	TGCGCCAGCAGCCATGTCGGGACAGGGAACTATGGCTACACCTTC